This entry features one T cell receptor (beta chain) sequence. The source of the sample is a study of T cell changes during pregnancy in multiple sclerosis. The CDR3 is made up of 19 amino acids. The repertoire was sequenced with immunoSEQ multiplex PCR; TCRdb's copy has only in-frame clones and lacks some. The sample consists of about 110,000 clones, roughly 92% of them appearing once. This sequence was found in a female donor with multiple sclerosis, enrolled in a pregnancy study. This chain links TRBV1 with TRBJ1-5. TRBV1 is given as a pseudogene. Sequencing was performed on peripheral blood, taken after pregnancy. The CDR3 region is CTSSLPQASRPTSNQPQHF. DNA for the CDR3: TGCACCAGCAGCCTCCCCCAGGCTAGCCGTCCCACTAGCAATCAGCCCCAGCATTTT.